Following are 3 T cell receptor beta chains from one sample sequenced in a study of blood T cell repertoires in COVID-19. This table comes from immunoSEQ multiplex PCR, and its TCRdb copy is limited to in-frame clones, with some not included. The sample lists more than 150,000 clones, around 87% occurring once. Sequenced input: peripheral blood. These TCRs come from a man aged 40-55 years with active or convalescent COVID-19.

A word on this clone: The sample has other DNA sequences that encode this CDR3 too. This sequence joins TRBV12-3 or TRBV12-4 and TRBJ1-5; D is perhaps TRBD1 (6 bases). V lost 6 bases and J lost 0, with 6 bases in between. The CDR3 runs to 13 residues. CDR3 coding DNA: TGTGCCAGCAGGACAGGTAGCAATCAGCCCCAGCATTTT. The encoded protein is CASRTGSNQPQHF.

The chain is built from TRBV5-1 and TRBJ1-1; 7 positions match TRBD1. Unmatched junction bases numbered 7, after V lost 3 bases and J lost 5 bases. Germline values: CDR1 SGHRS, CDR2 YFSETQ. This CDR3 is 14 amino acids long. The CDR3 is CASSYLQGTTEAFF. CDR3 bases: TGCGCCAGCAGCTACCTACAGGGGACGACTGAAGCTTTCTTT.

This sequence joins TRBV18 and TRBJ1-6, with D unclear. This CDR3 region has 13 residues. Germline-derived CDR1 and CDR2 are KGHSH and LQKENI. CDR3 region: CVRAHSYNSPLHF. The DNA for the CDR3 is TGTGTCAGAGCCCACTCCTATAATTCACCCCTCCACTTT.